This T cell receptor (beta chain) was obtained from a study of OX40 agonist ivuxolimab in advanced cancers. About the study: The study gave patients intravenous ivuxolimab at 0.01 to 10 mg/kg every 2 weeks.

This clone appeared a few times. Sampled blood was obtained at baseline, cycle 4 day 1, and cycle 7 day 1. TCRdb's copy holds only in-frame clones and misses some; the assay was immunoSEQ multiplex PCR. There are over 90,000 clones in the sample; around 90% occur only once, and roughly 0.16% lies in the top ten. The V gene end was trimmed by 4 bases and the J gene end by 5 bases; junction bases not matched to a gene: 6. This CDR3 is 13 amino acids long. The V gene's germline CDR1 is GTSNPN and CDR2 SVGIG (reference sequence). This specimen consisted of CD4+ or CD8+ T cells sorted from blood, obtained in a trial of the OX40 agonist ivuxolimab. The chain links TRBV30 to TRBJ1-1, with 8 bases that match TRBD1. This clonotype was sampled from an adult with an advanced solid tumor such as melanoma, head and neck, liver or kidney cancer. CDR3 nucleotides: TGTGCCTGGAATCTACAGGGGGGAACTGAAGCTTTCTTT. Translating gives CAWNLQGGTEAFF.